Sequencing of this T cell receptor (beta chain) was carried out in a study of blood T cell repertoires in COVID-19. For the study at large: Donors in the United States, Italy and Spain gave samples during acute or convalescent COVID-19. In each case, the material was cDNA or gDNA derived from T cells, B-cell-depleted T cells, or PBMCs.

The CDR3 loop spans 14 amino acids. Per the germline V gene, CDR1 is GTSNPN and CDR2 is SVGIG (reference sequence). V was pared by 0 bases and J by 3 bases, with 4 bases of the junction left unmatched. In the authors' methods: Amplifying reference gene primers gave estimates of nucleated cell counts. TCRdb's table, derived via immunoSEQ multiplex PCR, lists solely in-frame clones and lacks some. V and J calls plus clone size are reproduced from that table; the DNA served to infer D and trimming. The sample has around 300,000 clones, over 75% seen once; the top ten hold approximately 10%. The V gene is TRBV30, the J gene TRBJ1-2; TRBD1 matches at 7 bases. This TCR was recovered from a woman in her 70s with acute or convalescent COVID-19. Sequences were obtained from peripheral blood. The CDR3 DNA reads as TGTGCCTGGAGTGTGTCACAGGGGTACTATGGCTACACCTTC. Amino acids: CAWSVSQGYYGYTF.